Presented here are 13 T cell receptor beta chains from one specimen sequenced in a study of CD8+ T cells in alopecia areata. The treatment denotes: oral pan-JAK inhibitor, 5-10 mg twice daily. Once RNA had been extracted, it was reverse transcribed into cDNA to act as the sequencing template. TCRdb's table, derived via immunoSEQ multiplex PCR, lists solely in-frame clones and lacks some. Among 90,000 to 120,000 clones, roughly 84% were seen once, and the ten largest hold less than 30%. Sequences were derived from CD8+ T cells sorted from blood, sampled at week 24, from a patient treated with tofacitinib. The receptors originated from a human donor with alopecia areata.

The V and J genes are TRBV7-9 and TRBJ2-1, with 8 bases aligning to TRBD1. V dropped 6 bases and J dropped 6; count of bases not matched to a gene: 7. The CDR3 runs 14 residues. CDR1 is SEHNR, CDR2 FQNEAQ, per germline (reference sequence). In nucleotides, the CDR3 is TGTGCCAGCAGGCCAGGGGGCGCGGGCAATGAGCAGTTCTTC. Translation: CASRPGGAGNEQFF.

This chain links TRBV27 with TRBJ2-1; 7 bases are shared with TRBD1. Trimming took 2 bases from V and 6 from J; bases not matched to a gene: 7. Germline V gene sequence: CDR1 MNHEY, CDR2 SMNVEV (reference sequence). The CDR3 runs 15 residues. As DNA, the CDR3 is TGTGCCAGCAGTTTACCCGACAGGGTAGGCAATGAGCAGTTCTTC. Translating gives CASSLPDRVGNEQFF.

The chain has TRBV27 and TRBJ2-7, with D tentatively TRBD1 (6 bases). Germline V gives CDR1 MNHEY, CDR2 SMNVEV (reference sequence). The CDR3 sequence is 13 residues long. Trimming took 6 bases from V and 0 from J, leaving 9 bases between them. For the CDR3, the DNA is TGTGCCAGCAGCTGGGACAACTCCTACGAGCAGTACTTC. Protein product: CASSWDNSYEQYF.

The V gene is TRBV2, the J gene TRBJ2-7; no definite D call. The germline V gene encodes CDR1 SNHLY and CDR2 FYNNEI. CDR3 length: 12 residues. Trimming left V 1 base short and J 7 bases short, with 8 bases between. This CDR3 is CASSEGSREQYF. In DNA, the CDR3 is TGTGCCAGCAGTGAAGGGTCGCGGGAGCAGTACTTC.

This clone was seen only a few times. The chain recombines TRBV11-2 with TRBJ2-1; D assignment may be TRBD1 or TRBD2 (5 bases each). Germline V CDR1 and CDR2: SGHAT, FQNNGV. Trimming took 6 bases from V and 10 from J, leaving 19 bases between them. This CDR3 is built from 14 residues. The chain's CDR3 is CASSFRDAGGEQFF. In DNA form, the CDR3 reads TGTGCCAGCAGTTTCCGGGACGCCGGCGGGGAGCAGTTCTTC.

This clone is a singleton in its sample. The chain's CDR3 is CASSLDREGSIQYF. In nucleotides, the CDR3 is TGCGCCAGCAGCTTGGATAGAGAGGGAAGCATTCAGTACTTC. The chain couples TRBV5-1 to TRBJ2-4; tentatively, D is TRBD2 (5 bases). The ends were cut back, 0 bases at V and 9 bases at J, with 13 bases in the middle. Germline values: CDR1 SGHRS, CDR2 YFSETQ. This CDR3 comprises 14 residues.

This chain links TRBV4-3 with TRBJ1-1; D possibly corresponds to TRBD1 (5 bases). The length of the CDR3 is 15 residues. The V gene lost 0 bases and the J gene lost 7 bases, with 15 bases spanning the gap. Germline V gene lookup returns CDR1 LGHNA and CDR2 YSLEER. CDR3: CASSQDYGGAGEAFF. CDR3 DNA sequence: TGCGCCAGCAGCCAAGATTATGGGGGTGCGGGTGAAGCTTTCTTT.

The V and J genes are TRBV29-1 and TRBJ2-1; D is undetermined. The CDR3 contains 10 residues. Per the germline V gene, CDR1 is SQVTM and CDR2 is ANQGSEA. Trimming stripped 1 base from V and 6 bases from J, with 1 base between. Here the CDR3 reads CSVEANEQFF. The CDR3 nucleotides are TGCAGCGTTGAAGCCAATGAGCAGTTCTTC.

The J gene is TRBJ2-3, the V gene TRBV10-2; maybe TRBD2 (5 bases). Trimming removed 6 bases from V and 1 base from J, with 11 bases in between. Germline loops: CDR1 WSHSY, CDR2 SAAADI. The CDR3 sequence is 14 residues long. This CDR3 is CASRPDGGTDTQYF. CDR3 nucleotide sequence: TGCGCCAGCAGACCCGACGGGGGCACAGATACGCAGTATTTT.

The rearrangement joins TRBV14 to TRBJ2-2; tentatively, D is TRBD1 or TRBD2 (5 bases each). Germline loops: CDR1 SGHDN, CDR2 FVKESK. Trimming pared 7 bases from V and 0 bases from J, leaving 15 bases between. The CDR3 spans 16 residues. The CDR3 spells CASTPGSISNTGELFF. Here the CDR3 DNA reads TGTGCCAGCACCCCAGGGAGCATTTCGAACACCGGGGAGCTGTTTTTT.

This clone was found a few times. The J gene is TRBJ1-1, the V gene TRBV5-4; a possible D gene is TRBD1 (5 bases). With 3 bases removed from V and 8 bases from J, the gap between germline ends came to 14 bases. This CDR3 is built from 13 residues. Germline CDR1 and CDR2: SGHNT and YYREEE (reference sequence). The CDR3 nucleotides are TGTGCCAGCAGCTGGGTAGGGGAAGAGGAAGCTTTCTTT. Protein: CASSWVGEEEAFF.

This clone appeared a few times. The gene calls are TRBV7-2 and TRBJ2-5, with 9 nucleotides matching TRBD2. CDR3 length equals 17 residues. The trim removed 2 bases at V and 1 base at J, leaving 8 bases unmatched. Germline V lookup: CDR1 SGHTA, CDR2 FQGNSA. DNA for the CDR3: TGTGCCAGCAGCTTAAACCCAAGCGGGGGGCTCCAAGAGACCCAGTACTTC. Translated: CASSLNPSGGLQETQYF.

The CDR3 is CASSLTSASTDTQYF. DNA of the CDR3: TGTGCCAGCAGCCTCACTAGCGCCAGCACAGATACGCAGTATTTT. The J gene is TRBJ2-3, the V gene TRBV7-2, with 7 bases lining up with TRBD2. Germline CDR1 and CDR2: SGHTA and FQGNSA. CDR3 length: 15 amino acids. J lost 0 bases, V lost 5 bases, and 5 bases had no gene match.